A single sample is the source of the 14 T cell receptor beta chains below, sequenced in a study of blood T cell repertoires in COVID-19. This table comes from immunoSEQ multiplex PCR, and its TCRdb copy is limited to in-frame clones, with some not included. The sample has around 95,000 clones; roughly nine tenths are singletons. The material sequenced was peripheral blood. Every receptor here comes from a man between 25 and 39 years old in a cohort sampled during active COVID-19.

This clone was seen a handful of times. V is TRBV6-2 or TRBV6-3 and J is TRBJ2-3; 13 bases align to TRBD2. The junction had 0 bases not matched to a gene; V was cut back by 4 bases and J by 5 bases. Germline CDR1 reads MNHEY; CDR2 reads SVGEGT. This CDR3 spans 14 amino acids. CDR3 DNA sequence: TGTGCCAGCAGTTGGACTAGCGGGGGAGATACGCAGTATTTT. Its translation is CASSWTSGGDTQYF.

The CDR3 spells CASSSGLSYGYTF. In DNA form, the CDR3 reads TGTGCCAGCAGTTCGGGACTCTCCTATGGCTACACCTTC. V gene TRBV12-3 or TRBV12-4 combines with J gene TRBJ1-2; possibly TRBD1 for D (5 bases). The CDR3 sequence is 13 residues long. Trimming stripped 4 bases from V and 4 bases from J, with 10 bases between.

The rearrangement uses TRBV4-3 and TRBJ2-3, with TRBD2 identical over 12 bases. After removal of 2 bases from V and 8 bases from J, the junction contained 8 bases not matched to a gene. This CDR3 has 16 residues. Germline CDR1 LGHNA, CDR2 YSLEER. CDR3 bases: TGCGCCAGCAGCCAACTATCTAGCGGGGGGGCCGGTACGCAGTATTTT. Its protein product is CASSQLSSGGAGTQYF.

This clone was observed a few times. The chain couples TRBV28 to TRBJ1-1, with TRBD1 identical over 9 bases. With V trimmed by 6 bases and J by 11 bases, 7 bases remained unmatched. This CDR3 contains 12 residues. Germline V CDR1 and CDR2: MDHEN, SYDVKM. CDR3 DNA: TGTGCCAGCAGGGGGTCGGACAGGGGTGCTTTCTTT. It translates to CASRGSDRGAFF.

The chain employs TRBV5-1 and TRBJ2-4; 8 bases agree with TRBD2. Germline V gives CDR1 SGHRS, CDR2 YFSETQ. Unmatched junction bases numbered 5, after V lost 0 bases and J lost 3 bases. The CDR3 extends over 16 amino acids. The CDR3 reads CASSLGAGAGKNIQYF. CDR3 sequence (DNA): TGCGCCAGCAGCTTGGGAGCGGGGGCCGGCAAAAACATTCAGTACTTC. The entire variable domain, with the rest obtained from reference TRBV5-1 and TRBJ2-4, is as follows: KAGVTQTPRYLIKTRGQQVTLSCSPISGHRSVSWYQQTPGQGLQFLFEYFSETQRNKGNFPGRFSGRQFSNSRSEMNVSTLELGDSALYLCASSLGAGAGKNIQYFGAGTRLSVL.

V is TRBV6-5 and J is TRBJ2-1; the match to TRBD2 covers 10 bases. The CDR3 consists of 13 residues. J was trimmed by 3 bases and V by 9 bases; bases with no gene match: 2. The germline gives CDR1 MNHEY, CDR2 SVGAGI. This CDR3 reads CASSGGFYNEQFF. The CDR3 region has the DNA TGTGCCAGTAGCGGGGGGTTCTACAATGAGCAGTTCTTC.

The genes are TRBV14 and TRBJ2-2; D gene unclear. This CDR3 is 16 amino acids long. Between the trimmed V and J ends, which lost 3 bases and 0 bases, there was a span of 11 bases. Looked up from germline, CDR1 is SGHDN and CDR2 is FVKESK. The chain's CDR3 is CASSQSRRSNTGELFF. As DNA, the CDR3 is TGTGCCAGCAGCCAGTCTCGCAGGTCGAACACCGGGGAGCTGTTTTTT. The complete variable domain, with remaining parts taken from reference TRBV14 and TRBJ2-2, reads EAGVTQFPSHSVIEKGQTVTLRCDPISGHDNLYWYRRVMGKEIKFLLHFVKESKQDESGMPNNRFLAERTGGTYSTLKVQPAELEDSGVYFCASSQSRRSNTGELFFGEGSRLTVL.

The chain has TRBV5-1 and TRBJ1-3; TRBD1 matches at 7 bases. This CDR3 comprises 15 residues. Germline-derived CDR1 and CDR2 are SGHRS and YFSETQ. J gave up 3 bases and V 5 bases, and 8 bases lay outside the gene matches. CDR3 in amino acids: CASSPNGQVGNTIYF. The CDR3 DNA sequence: TGCGCCAGCAGTCCTAATGGACAGGTTGGAAACACCATATATTTT.

This sequence joins TRBV30 and TRBJ1-1, with D perhaps matching TRBD1 (5 bases). Trimming took off 5 bases at V and 6 bases at J, with 10 bases between the two ends. The CDR3 runs 11 residues. Germline assignment: CDR1 GTSNPN and CDR2 SVGIG (reference sequence). CDR3 nucleotides: TGTGCCTGGGGGACTGGTGCTGAAGCTTTCTTT. Its translation is CAWGTGAEAFF.

The chain links TRBV6-2 or TRBV6-3 to TRBJ2-2; D is undetermined. V lost 1 base and J lost 4, with 10 bases in between. Germline lookup yields CDR1 MNHEY and CDR2 SVGEGT. This CDR3 is built from 15 residues. The CDR3: CASSYWAGSTGELFF. CDR3 in DNA: TGTGCCAGCAGTTACTGGGCAGGCAGCACCGGGGAGCTGTTTTTT.

The chain links TRBV7-2 to TRBJ2-7, with 9 bases that match TRBD2. Trimming removed 1 base from V and 0 bases from J; junction bases left unmatched: 7. CDR1 and CDR2 from the germline V gene are SGHTA and FQGNSA. The CDR3 contains 17 residues. CDR3 coding DNA: TGTGCCAGCAGCTTAGTTCCAGCGGGGGGTAACTCCTACGAGCAGTACTTC. This translates into CASSLVPAGGNSYEQYF.

The V gene is TRBV2, the J gene TRBJ1-2, with D uncertain. Trimming shortened V by 8 bases and J by 4 bases, and 14 bases separated the two germline ends. The CDR3 is 13 residues long. CDR1 and CDR2 (germline): SNHLY, FYNNEI. The CDR3 loop is CASGLDGPYGYTF. CDR3 coding DNA: TGTGCCAGCGGACTGGACGGCCCCTATGGCTACACCTTC.

The J gene is TRBJ2-3, the V gene TRBV4-1; D is possibly TRBD1 (6 bases). With 4 bases removed from V and 2 bases from J, the gap between germline ends came to 13 bases. Germline CDR1 reads MGHRA; CDR2 reads YSYEKL. The length of the CDR3 is 15 residues. CDR3 bases: TGCGCCAGCAGCCCTGCAGGGGCGTCCACAGATACGCAGTATTTT. Residues: CASSPAGASTDTQYF.

This clone was seen just once. This rearrangement joins TRBV3-1 (or the pseudogene TRBV3-2) to TRBJ2-3, with 10 bases fitting TRBD2. The ends lost 7 bases at V and 2 bases at J; junction bases unmatched: 6. The CDR3 sequence is 15 residues long. Germline V gene data show CDR1 as LGHDT and CDR2 as YNNKEL (reference sequence). Written as DNA, the CDR3 is TGTGCCAGCACCCCCCTAGCGGGGGTCACAGATACGCAGTATTTT. It translates to CASTPLAGVTDTQYF.